This passage covers 10 T cell receptor beta chains from one sample sequenced in a study of T cells after yellow fever vaccination. MiXCR, applied by TCRdb to the 5' RACE reads, yields one record per CDR3 protein. This table holds roughly 240,000 distinct CDR3 sequences, 6.5% to 7.5% found once. This sample comprised CD4+ T cells sorted from PBMCs, obtained on the day of the yellow fever booster vaccination. The receptors derive from a man aged 25-45 years who received the YFV17D yellow fever vaccine.

This clonotype was seen at least ten times. The V call is TRBV19, the J call TRBJ2-1; 8 bases are a match to TRBD1. The germline CDR1 and CDR2 sequences are LNHDA and SQIVND (reference sequence). The CDR3 contains 15 residues. V was pared by 3 bases and J by 1 base, with 2 bases of the junction left unmatched. CDR3 amino acids: CASSIDRGSYNEQFF. The CDR3 DNA follows: TGTGCCAGTAGTATCGACAGGGGATCCTACAATGAGCAGTTCTTC.

In this sample, this clonotype turned up a few times. The CDR3 loop reads CASSVALAGMNTGELFF. CDR3 DNA: TGTGCCAGCAGCGTAGCCTTGGCAGGGATGAACACCGGGGAGCTGTTTTTT. The chain is built from TRBV9 and TRBJ2-2, with D maybe TRBD1 (5 bases). The CDR3 is 17 amino acids. The germline gives CDR1 SGDLS, CDR2 YYNGEE. The V end lost 0 bases, the J end lost 1 base, and 13 bases lay between the germline ends.

This clonotype turned up a few times. V is TRBV12-3 or TRBV12-4 and J is TRBJ2-7; D is uncertain. The V end was cut by 0 bases, the J end by 9 bases, with 15 bases between. The CDR3 extends over 14 amino acids. The CDR3 DNA reads as TGTGCCAGCAGTTTAGCTGCTCTCAACCTGGGGCAGTACTTC. As protein: CASSLAALNLGQYF.

The chain has TRBV4-3 and TRBJ1-4; maybe TRBD1 (5 bases). CDR1 is LGHNA, CDR2 YSLEER, per germline. The V and J ends lost 4 bases and 8 bases respectively, with 20 bases between them. The CDR3 spans 16 residues. The CDR3 coding sequence is TGCGCCAGCAGCCCCCAAACTGGGACCAAAACCGAAAAACTGTTTTTT. This gives the protein CASSPQTGTKTEKLFF.

The CDR3 DNA sequence: TGTGCCACCAGCAGATCCGGGACAGGGGGAGCCGGGGAGCTGTTTTTT. Translation: CATSRSGTGGAGELFF. The chain recombines TRBV15 with TRBJ2-2, with 11 bases fitting TRBD1. J lost 6 bases, V lost 2 bases, and 5 bases had no gene match. Germline V CDR1 and CDR2: LNHNV, YYDKDF (reference sequence). This CDR3 comprises 16 residues. Looking up the rest from reference TRBV15 and TRBJ2-2 gives the full variable domain: DAMVIQNPRYQVTQFGKPVTLSCSQTLNHNVMYWYQQKSSQAPKLLFHYYDKDFNNEADTPDNFQSRRPNTSFCFLDIRSPGLGDTAMYLCATSRSGTGGAGELFFGEGSRLTVL.

This clonotype occurred many times. V is TRBV20-1 and J is TRBJ2-3; maybe TRBD2 (6 bases). The CDR3 has 14 amino acids. V lost 5 bases, J lost 1 base, and 13 bases lay in between. Per the germline V gene, CDR1 is DFQATT and CDR2 is SNEGSKA (reference sequence). The CDR3 region is CSAPRGVGTDTQYF. The CDR3 DNA follows: TGCAGTGCTCCGCGGGGAGTGGGCACAGATACGCAGTATTTT.

The V call is TRBV6-2 or TRBV6-3, the J call TRBJ2-5; 8 bases match TRBD1. The germline CDR1 and CDR2 sequences are MNHEY and SVGEGT. The CDR3 is 16 amino acids. Losses at the gene ends were 2 bases for V and 5 bases for J; bases not matched to a gene: 10. In DNA form, the CDR3 reads TGTGCCAGCAGTTACAACTCGGGACAGGTAGAGGAGACCCAGTACTTC. Translating it yields CASSYNSGQVEETQYF.

The gene calls are TRBV5-4 and TRBJ2-3, with 10 nucleotides matching TRBD2. The CDR3 sequence is 14 residues long. The germline V gene has CDR1 SGHNT and CDR2 YYREEE (reference sequence). The ends lost 4 bases at V and 6 bases at J; junction bases unmatched: 5. The CDR3 here is CASSEREGFDTQYF. DNA of the CDR3: TGTGCCAGCAGCGAGCGGGAGGGCTTCGATACGCAGTATTTT. Supplemented by reference TRBV5-4 and TRBJ2-3, the full variable domain reads ETGVTQSPTHLIKTRGQQVTLRCSSQSGHNTVSWYQQALGQGPQFIFQYYREEENGRGNFPPRFSGLQFPNYSSELNVNALELDDSALYLCASSEREGFDTQYFGPGTRLTVL.

Written as DNA, the CDR3 is TGTGCCAGCGCGGGATGGGATACGCAGTATTTT. Translated, it gives CASAGWDTQYF. V gene TRBV7-8 combines with J gene TRBJ2-3, with D tentatively TRBD2 (6 bases). Germline V gives CDR1 SGHVS, CDR2 FQNEAQ. CDR3 length: 11 residues. Trimming left V 8 bases short and J 6 bases short, with 9 bases between.

This clonotype occurred many times. J is TRBJ1-1 and V is TRBV20-1, with D uncertain. V was cut by 4 bases and J by 1 base, with 7 bases left in between. This CDR3 has 12 residues. The germline V gene encodes CDR1 DFQATT and CDR2 SNEGSKA (reference sequence). CDR3 protein: CSAISGNTEAFF. CDR3 bases: TGCAGTGCTATCTCGGGGAACACTGAAGCTTTCTTT.